Each of the 7 T cell receptor beta chains below was sequenced from the same sample in a study of blood T cells in healthy people across ages. PCR was performed a second time for roughly 7 to 12 cycles using a sample-barcoded 5' primer and a J-beta primer mix. Using its own MiXCR run on the 5' RACE reads, TCRdb lists one record per CDR3 protein. The sample consists of hundreds of thousands of distinct CDR3 sequences, 44% of them appearing once. Input material: blood. Source of these receptors: a man in his fifties or sixties in good health.

V usage is TRBV5-1 and J usage is TRBJ2-1; unclear D gene. Germline-derived CDR1 and CDR2 are SGHRS and YFSETQ. With 0 bases removed from V and 7 bases from J, the gap between germline ends came to 17 bases. This CDR3 is 16 amino acids long. The CDR3 is CASSLAVYDGRNEQFF. CDR3 coding DNA: TGCGCCAGCAGCTTGGCGGTATATGACGGTCGGAATGAGCAGTTCTTC. Based on the CDR3 plus reference TRBV5-1 and TRBJ2-1, the full variable domain is KAGVTQTPRYLIKTRGQQVTLSCSPISGHRSVSWYQQTPGQGLQFLFEYFSETQRNKGNFPGRFSGRQFSNSRSEMNVSTLELGDSALYLCASSLAVYDGRNEQFFGPGTRLTVL.

V is TRBV6-5 and J is TRBJ2-2; 8 bases agree with TRBD1. The ends lost 6 bases at V and 0 bases at J; junction bases unmatched: 3. Per the germline V gene, CDR1 is MNHEY and CDR2 is SVGAGI. This CDR3 has 15 residues. The CDR3 coding sequence is TGTGCCAGCAGGAAGGGACAGGCGAACACCGGGGAGCTGTTTTTT. Encoded protein: CASRKGQANTGELFF.

This rearrangement joins TRBV6-1 to TRBJ1-2; D is uncertain. The CDR3 consists of 14 residues. CDR1 is MNHNS, CDR2 SASEGT, per germline. Trimming removed 6 bases at V and 3 bases at J, with 14 bases between. CDR3 residues: CASRVVGLDYGYTF. The CDR3 DNA is TGTGCCAGCAGGGTGGTCGGTCTGGACTATGGCTACACCTTC.

This clonotype has more than one count but fewer than ten. This sequence joins TRBV20-1 and TRBJ1-4; D is uncertain. This CDR3 has 13 amino acids. Germline V gene sequence: CDR1 DFQATT, CDR2 SNEGSKA (reference sequence). The germline V and J ends were trimmed by 2 bases and 5 bases, with 9 bases remaining between them. The CDR3 is CSARIGVNEKLFF. The CDR3 nucleotides read TGCAGTGCTAGAATAGGAGTAAATGAAAAACTGTTTTTT.

This clonotype was observed a few times. This chain links TRBV20-1 with TRBJ2-7; D possibly corresponds to TRBD1 (6 bases). The CDR3 covers 14 residues. V dropped 6 bases and J dropped 2 bases, with 17 bases sitting between them. Germline CDR1 DFQATT, CDR2 SNEGSKA (reference sequence). CDR3 coding DNA: TGCAGTGCCATCTCACCAGGGGTTACCTACGAGCAGTACTTC. Translating gives CSAISPGVTYEQYF.

J is TRBJ2-3 and V is TRBV24-1; TRBD1 matches 8 bases. The CDR3 loop spans 19 amino acids. V lost 4 bases, J lost 0 bases, and 14 bases stayed unmatched. Germline assignment: CDR1 KGHDR and CDR2 SFDVKD. CDR3: CATSDPAPGQVMSTDTQYF. CDR3 DNA: TGTGCCACCAGTGACCCAGCCCCGGGACAGGTGATGAGCACAGATACGCAGTATTTT.

The rearrangement joins TRBV7-2 to TRBJ1-1; unclear D gene. The V end was cut by 5 bases, the J end by 5 bases, with 15 bases between. This CDR3 contains 14 residues. In germline, CDR1 is SGHTA, CDR2 FQGNSA. In DNA, the CDR3 is TGTGCCAGCAGCCCCCGAAGCCTGCCGACTGAAGCTTTCTTT. It encodes CASSPRSLPTEAFF.